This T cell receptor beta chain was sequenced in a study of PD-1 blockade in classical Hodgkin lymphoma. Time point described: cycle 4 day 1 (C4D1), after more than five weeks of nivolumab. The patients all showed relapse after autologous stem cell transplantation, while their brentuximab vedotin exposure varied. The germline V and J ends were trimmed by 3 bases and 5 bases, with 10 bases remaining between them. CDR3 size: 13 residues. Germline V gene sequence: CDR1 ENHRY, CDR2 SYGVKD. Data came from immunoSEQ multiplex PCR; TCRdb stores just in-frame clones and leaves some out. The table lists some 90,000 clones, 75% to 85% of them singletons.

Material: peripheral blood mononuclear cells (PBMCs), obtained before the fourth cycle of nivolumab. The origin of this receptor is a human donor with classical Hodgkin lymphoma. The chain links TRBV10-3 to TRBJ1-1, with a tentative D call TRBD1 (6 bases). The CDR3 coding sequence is TGTGCCATCAGTGAAACAGGGAGGACTGAAGCTTTCTTT. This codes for CAISETGRTEAFF.